These 28 T cell receptor beta chains originate from one sample sequenced in a study of T cells after yellow fever vaccination. Using its own MiXCR run on the 5' RACE reads, TCRdb lists one record per CDR3 protein. The sample records some 320,000 distinct CDR3 sequences, about 9.5% being singletons. This specimen was PBMCs, taken on the day of the first yellow fever vaccination. These receptors were obtained from a man aged 18 to 29 who received the YFV17D yellow fever vaccine.

A few counts support this clonotype. This rearrangement joins TRBV12-3 or TRBV12-4 to TRBJ1-5; D is ambiguous. The CDR3 length is 14 residues. Trimming shortened V by 3 bases and J by 5 bases, and 11 bases separated the two germline ends. The CDR3 region has the DNA TGTGCCAGCAGTTTGTTTGGCGAATATCAGCCCCAGCATTTT. This translates into CASSLFGEYQPQHF.

The chain carries TRBV11-2 and TRBJ2-2; tentative D call: TRBD2 (7 bases). Trimming left V 6 bases short and J 5 bases short, with 22 bases between. This CDR3 is built from 17 residues. Germline V gene data show CDR1 as SGHAT and CDR2 as FQNNGV. The CDR3 spells CASRPVGAGARTGELFF. DNA for the CDR3: TGTGCCAGCAGACCGGTAGGGGCGGGGGCGAGAACCGGGGAGCTGTTTTTT.

The rearrangement uses TRBV18 and TRBJ1-4, with D hard to call. CDR3 length equals 13 residues. Germline CDR1 KGHSH, CDR2 LQKENI. The V and J ends lost 2 bases and 8 bases respectively, with 9 bases between them. In DNA form, the CDR3 reads TGTGCCAGCTCACCATGGGATGGAGAAAAACTGTTTTTT. Translated, it gives CASSPWDGEKLFF.

Only a few counts were recorded for this clonotype. The chain links TRBV21-1 to TRBJ2-2; TRBD2, the D gene given by the table, was not confirmed from the DNA. TRBV21-1 is marked as a pseudogene. The CDR3 has 10 residues. The DNA of the CDR3 is TGTGCCAGCCCCGCCCTCCAGGCGTTTTTT. This translates into CASPALQAFF.

The rearrangement joins TRBV7-2 to TRBJ2-7; D may correspond to TRBD1 or TRBD2 (5 bases each). The germline V gene encodes CDR1 SGHTA and CDR2 FQGNSA. This CDR3 region has 16 residues. The germline V and J ends were trimmed by 1 base and 4 bases, with 17 bases remaining between them. The CDR3 DNA sequence: TGTGCCAGCAGCTTAGTTGCGTCCCCGGGGCATTACGAGCAGTACTTC. Translated, it gives CASSLVASPGHYEQYF.

There are many counts of this clonotype. The gene calls are TRBV7-2 and TRBJ1-2; possibly TRBD1 for D (6 bases). The V end lost 3 bases, the J end lost 6 bases, and 14 bases lay between the germline ends. The germline V gene has CDR1 SGHTA and CDR2 FQGNSA. The length of the CDR3 is 14 residues. CDR3 DNA sequence: TGTGCCAGCAGCTTCCCGACAGGAGCGAATGGCTACACCTTC. Protein product: CASSFPTGANGYTF.

The V call is TRBV29-1, the J call TRBJ1-2; D ambiguous. CDR3 length: 14 residues. Germline CDR1 is SQVTM and CDR2 is ANQGSEA. Deletions cut 4 bases from V and 0 bases from J, with 12 bases between. The CDR3 bases are TGCAGCGTTGTTCGGCCAGAATCTAACTATGGCTACACCTTC. This codes for CSVVRPESNYGYTF.

The chain carries TRBV4-2 and TRBJ2-6, with a tentative D call TRBD1 (7 bases). Trimming took off 4 bases at V and 1 base at J, with 20 bases between the two ends. Germline CDR1 and CDR2: LGHNA and YNFKEQ. This CDR3 is 19 amino acids long. CDR3 amino acids: CASSPGATGFPSGANVLTF. The CDR3 DNA reads as TGTGCCAGCAGCCCGGGAGCGACAGGGTTCCCATCTGGGGCCAACGTCCTGACTTTC.

V and J are TRBV2 and TRBJ1-1; D call uncertain. From germline, CDR1 is SNHLY and CDR2 FYNNEI. Trimming shortened V by 7 bases and J by 1 base, and 10 bases separated the two germline ends. This CDR3 is 13 amino acids long. DNA for the CDR3: TGTGCCAGCATCGGGCAGCCGAACACTGAAGCTTTCTTT. This translates into CASIGQPNTEAFF.

This chain joins TRBV15 and TRBJ2-3; 10 nucleotides align to TRBD2. CDR1 is LNHNV, CDR2 YYDKDF, per germline (reference sequence). This CDR3 region has 16 residues. J gave up 6 bases and V 1 base, and 7 bases lay outside the gene matches. The CDR3 reads CATSRAGAGGADTQYF. CDR3 DNA sequence: TGTGCCACCAGCAGAGCAGGAGCGGGGGGGGCGGATACGCAGTATTTT.

This clonotype was counted a few times. The rearrangement uses TRBV6-1 and TRBJ1-2, with 9 bases matching TRBD1. J was trimmed by 4 bases and V by 4 bases; bases with no gene match: 7. The CDR3 length is 15 residues. The germline CDR1 and CDR2 sequences are MNHNS and SASEGT. CDR3 region: CASSAGQGPFYGYTF. Here the CDR3 DNA reads TGTGCCAGCAGTGCGGGACAGGGCCCCTTCTATGGCTACACCTTC.

This clonotype was seen ten or more times. The CDR3 loop reads CASSFVGQGAAGYTF. CDR3 DNA sequence: TGCGCCAGCAGCTTTGTGGGACAGGGGGCGGCCGGCTACACCTTC. The gene calls are TRBV5-1 and TRBJ1-2; 12 bases align to TRBD1. The CDR3 covers 15 residues. The V gene end was trimmed by 2 bases and the J gene end by 8 bases; junction bases not matched to a gene: 7. Germline V lookup: CDR1 SGHRS, CDR2 YFSETQ.

This clonotype was seen only a few times. The V call is TRBV2, the J call TRBJ2-7; the match to TRBD1 covers 7 bases. The CDR3 contains 12 residues. J lost 6 bases, V lost 5 bases, and 4 bases had no gene match. Germline V gene lookup returns CDR1 SNHLY and CDR2 FYNNEI. CDR3: CASSLQGLEQYV. The DNA of the CDR3 is TGTGCCAGCAGTCTACAGGGGCTCGAGCAGTACGTC.

This clonotype was counted a few times. The chain uses TRBV4-2 and TRBJ2-3, with 9 nucleotides matching TRBD2. The CDR3 is 16 residues long. Trimming at V came to 1 base and at J to 3 bases, leaving 5 bases not matched to a gene. Germline loops: CDR1 LGHNA, CDR2 YNFKEQ. As DNA, the CDR3 is TGTGCCAGCAGCCAAGCCTTAGCGGGGGAAACAGATACGCAGTATTTT. Its translation is CASSQALAGETDTQYF.

Points on this clonotype: At one end the junction does not follow the germline gene, possibly because of a read error. The V and J genes are TRBV29-1 and TRBJ1-2, with D hard to call. CDR1 is SQVTM and CDR2 is ANQGSEA in the germline V gene. This CDR3 contains 13 residues. The CDR3 DNA is TGCAGCGTTGTCCCATCGGAGGGCTATCGCTACACCTTC. It specifies CSVVPSEGYRYTF.

The chain combines TRBV20-1 with TRBJ2-5; the D is unclear. Germline CDR1 DFQATT, CDR2 SNEGSKA (reference sequence). The CDR3 totals 12 residues. Trimming pared 3 bases from V and 4 bases from J, leaving 9 bases between. CDR3 coding DNA: TGCAGTGCTAGGCGGCGTGTAGAGACCCAGTACTTC. Translated, it gives CSARRRVETQYF.

This clonotype was seen repeatedly, ten times or more. This sequence joins TRBV12-3 or TRBV12-4 and TRBJ2-2, with TRBD1 identical over 8 bases. J gave up 4 bases and V 5 bases, and 6 bases lay outside the gene matches. This CDR3 is 15 amino acids long. The CDR3 protein is CASSRQGQGTGELFF. The CDR3, as DNA: TGTGCCAGCAGTCGACAGGGGCAGGGCACCGGGGAGCTGTTTTTT.

This clonotype was recorded many times. The rearrangement uses TRBV16 and TRBJ2-7; a weak D match, TRBD2 (5 bases). Germline CDR1 KGHSY, CDR2 FQNENV. This CDR3 region has 14 residues. The V gene lost 7 bases and the J gene lost 2 bases, with 15 bases spanning the gap. The CDR3 loop is CASNPAGVPYEQYF. Here the CDR3 DNA reads TGTGCCAGCAACCCTGCGGGTGTGCCCTACGAGCAGTACTTC. The full variable domain, its missing parts supplied by reference TRBV16 and TRBJ2-7, is GEEVAQTPKHLVRGEGQKAKLYCAPIKGHSYVFWYQQVLKNEFKFLISFQNENVFDETGMPKERFSAKCLPNSPCSLEIQATKLEDSAVYFCASNPAGVPYEQYFGPGTRLTVT.

The chain carries TRBV6-5 and TRBJ1-1; a weak D match, TRBD1 (5 bases). The germline CDR1 and CDR2 sequences are MNHEY and SVGAGI. The CDR3 is 13 amino acids. V dropped 2 bases and J dropped 7 bases, with 11 bases sitting between them. CDR3 region: CASSYQGGLEAFF. In nucleotides, the CDR3 is TGTGCCAGCAGTTACCAGGGTGGGCTTGAAGCTTTCTTT.

This clonotype has at least ten counts. This chain links TRBV5-1 with TRBJ2-7; 8 bases align to TRBD1. V lost 4 bases, J lost 2 bases, and 8 bases stayed unmatched. The CDR3 extends over 15 amino acids. Germline V CDR1 and CDR2: SGHRS, YFSETQ. The CDR3 DNA follows: TGCGCCAGCAGCAAAGCTCCGGGACAGGCCTACGAGCAGTACTTC. This encodes CASSKAPGQAYEQYF.

V and J are TRBV11-2 and TRBJ2-7; no firm D call. Germline values: CDR1 SGHAT, CDR2 FQNNGV. This CDR3 is 13 amino acids long. The V end lost 5 bases, the J end lost 6 bases, and 14 bases lay between the germline ends. CDR3 protein: CASSLTSRPEQYF. In nucleotides, the CDR3 is TGTGCCAGCAGCCTTACGTCTCGGCCCGAGCAGTACTTC.

A few counts support this clonotype. J is TRBJ2-1 and V is TRBV18; the D gene is possibly TRBD1 (5 bases). This CDR3 has 15 residues. Trimming took off 2 bases at V and 6 bases at J, with 14 bases between the two ends. The germline gives CDR1 KGHSH, CDR2 LQKENI. CDR3 nucleotide sequence: TGTGCCAGCTCACCAGTCCAGGGAACCCTCAATGAGCAGTTCTTC. Translation gives CASSPVQGTLNEQFF.

This clonotype was seen more than once but under ten times. The chain's CDR3 is CASSQVVAGVKKLFF. The CDR3 region has the DNA TGTGCCAGCAGCCAGGTGGTTGCAGGGGTCAAAAAACTGTTTTTT. The rearrangement links TRBV11-2 to TRBJ1-4; perhaps TRBD1 as D (6 bases). V was trimmed by 5 bases and J by 9 bases, leaving 19 bases between them. CDR3 length: 15 amino acids. Per germline, CDR1 SGHAT and CDR2 FQNNGV.

The chain recombines TRBV4-3 with TRBJ2-7; tentative D call: TRBD2 (5 bases). The CDR3 has 17 amino acids. V was shortened by 1 base and J by 3 bases, with 19 bases between the two germline ends. The germline gives CDR1 LGHNA, CDR2 YSLEER. CDR3 loop: CASSQGREPKDYYEQYV. In nucleotides, the CDR3 is TGCGCCAGCAGCCAAGGCAGAGAACCCAAAGACTACTACGAGCAGTACGTC.

This chain connects TRBV29-1 to TRBJ2-2; no clear D. V lost 4 bases and J lost 5, with 5 bases in between. The CDR3 has 11 amino acids. Germline CDR1 and CDR2: SQVTM and ANQGSEA. Here the CDR3 DNA reads TGCAGCGTTGGCAGTACCGGGGAGCTGTTTTTT. Amino acids: CSVGSTGELFF.

In its sample, this clonotype was seen many times. The rearrangement joins TRBV7-3 to TRBJ2-1; tentative D call: TRBD1 (7 bases). This CDR3 is built from 14 residues. Deletions cut 5 bases from V and 8 bases from J, with 16 bases between. Germline V gene sequence: CDR1 SGHTA, CDR2 FQGTGA. Here the CDR3 DNA reads TGTGCCAGCAGCCCCCCAGGGGGGAACCATGAGCAGTTCTTC. Encoded protein: CASSPPGGNHEQFF. Combining the CDR3 with reference TRBV7-3 and TRBJ2-1 gives the whole variable domain GAGVSQTPSNKVTEKGKYVELRCDPISGHTALYWYRQSLGQGPEFLIYFQGTGAADDSGLPNDRFFAVRPEGSVSTLKIQRTERGDSAVYLCASSPPGGNHEQFFGPGTRLTVL.

This clonotype was counted only a few times. The chain recombines TRBV20-1 with TRBJ1-2; D not certain. V dropped 3 bases and J dropped 7 bases, with 9 bases sitting between them. Germline CDR1 reads DFQATT; CDR2 reads SNEGSKA (reference sequence). This CDR3 is 11 amino acids long. This chain's CDR3 is CSASKGFGYTF. DNA for the CDR3: TGCAGTGCTAGTAAAGGGTTTGGCTACACCTTC.

The table lists this clonotype with a few counts. This chain connects TRBV5-1 to TRBJ2-7, with D uncertain. This CDR3 contains 13 residues. The ends were cut back, 2 bases at V and 5 bases at J, with 11 bases in the middle. The germline gives CDR1 SGHRS, CDR2 YFSETQ. The DNA of the CDR3 is TGCGCCAGCAGCTTAGTCCCTATGGACGAGCAGTACGTC. The encoded protein is CASSLVPMDEQYV.